The 4 T cell receptor beta chains presented below share a single source sample, sequenced in a study of T-cell reconstitution after alpha-beta-depleted transplantation in children. It was with unique molecular identifiers that the TCRbeta library was prepared. TCRdb ran MiXCR on the PCR reads and lists one entry per CDR3 protein. The sample records about 230,000 distinct CDR3 sequences, 9.7% being singletons. This specimen consisted of PBMCs from the stem cell graft donor, obtained from the stem cell graft. These TCRs come from a human donor who donated a stem cell graft to a child with SCID.

This clonotype was found many times. The V and J genes are TRBV28 and TRBJ1-1; D is undetermined. From germline, CDR1 is MDHEN and CDR2 SYDVKM. The CDR3 consists of 11 residues. V dropped 6 bases and J dropped 8 bases, with 10 bases sitting between them. The CDR3, as DNA: TGTGCCAGCAGAATATACTCAGAAGCTTTCTTT. Translating gives CASRIYSEAFF.

This clonotype was observed many times. This chain connects TRBV5-1 to TRBJ2-7; 9 bases are shared with TRBD1. J gave up 2 bases and V 0 bases, and 0 bases lay outside the gene matches. The CDR3 is made up of 14 amino acids. Germline CDR1 SGHRS, CDR2 YFSETQ. This CDR3 reads CASSLGDRAYEQYF. CDR3 DNA sequence: TGCGCCAGCAGCTTGGGGGACAGGGCCTACGAGCAGTACTTC.

This clonotype was observed many times. The chain links TRBV4-1 to TRBJ2-7; D perhaps matches TRBD2 (5 bases). Trimming took 4 bases from V and 3 from J, leaving 16 bases between them. The CDR3 has 15 amino acids. Per germline, CDR1 MGHRA and CDR2 YSYEKL. The CDR3, as DNA: TGCGCCAGCAGCCCAGGCAGGACTCTGGACTACGAGCAGTACTTC. Residues: CASSPGRTLDYEQYF.

Worth noting for this clonotype: A clone one base away is much larger, so this may be a read error. This rearrangement joins TRBV3-1 to TRBJ2-3, with TRBD2 matching over 7 bases. The CDR3 is made up of 15 amino acids. Unmatched junction bases numbered 10, after V lost 10 bases and J lost 0 bases. CDR1 is LGHDT, CDR2 YNNKEL, per germline (reference sequence). Here the CDR3 DNA reads TGTGCCACCTCTCGACTAGCAGACAGCACAGATACGCAGTATTTT. This sequence encodes CATSRLADSTDTQYF.